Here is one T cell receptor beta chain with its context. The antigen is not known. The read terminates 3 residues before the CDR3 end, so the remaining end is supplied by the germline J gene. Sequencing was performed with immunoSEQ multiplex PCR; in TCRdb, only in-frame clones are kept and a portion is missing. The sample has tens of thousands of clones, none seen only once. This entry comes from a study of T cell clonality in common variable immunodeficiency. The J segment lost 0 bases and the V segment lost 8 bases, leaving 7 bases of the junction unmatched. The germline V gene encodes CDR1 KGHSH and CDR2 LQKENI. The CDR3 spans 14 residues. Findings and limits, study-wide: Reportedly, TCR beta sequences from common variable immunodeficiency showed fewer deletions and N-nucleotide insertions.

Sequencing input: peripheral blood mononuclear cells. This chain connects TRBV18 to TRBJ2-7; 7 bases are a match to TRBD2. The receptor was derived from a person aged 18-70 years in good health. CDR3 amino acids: CASRIRGDSYEQYF. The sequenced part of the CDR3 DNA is TGTGCCAGCAGAATTCGGGGGGACTCCTACGAG.